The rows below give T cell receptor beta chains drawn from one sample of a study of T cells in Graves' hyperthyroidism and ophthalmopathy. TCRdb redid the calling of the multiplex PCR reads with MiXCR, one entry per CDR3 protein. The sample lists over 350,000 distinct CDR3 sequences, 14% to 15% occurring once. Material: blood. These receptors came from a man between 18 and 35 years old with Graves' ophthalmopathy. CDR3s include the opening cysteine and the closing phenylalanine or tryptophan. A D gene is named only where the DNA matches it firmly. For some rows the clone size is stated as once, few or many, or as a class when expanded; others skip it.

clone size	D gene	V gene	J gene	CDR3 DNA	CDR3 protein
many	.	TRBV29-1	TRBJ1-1	TGCAGCCTTAACCGGGCCTTGGGCGGGGCAACTGAAGCTTTCTTT	CSLNRALGGATEAFF
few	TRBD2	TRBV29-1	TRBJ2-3	TGCAGCGTTGCGGGACTAGCGGGGACTGATACGCAGTATTTT	CSVAGLAGTDTQYF
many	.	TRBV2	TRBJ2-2	TGTGCCAGCTTCCGGGACGCGTACACCGGGGAGCTGTTTTTT	CASFRDAYTGELFF
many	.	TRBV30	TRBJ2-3	TGTGCCTGGAGTGGGGTTAGCACAGATACGCAGTATTTT	CAWSGVSTDTQYF
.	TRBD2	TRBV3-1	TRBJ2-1	TGTGCCAGCAGCCCGCGGGGCATCCTAGCGGGGGTCATTAGTGAGCAGTTCTTC	CASSPRGILAGVISEQFF
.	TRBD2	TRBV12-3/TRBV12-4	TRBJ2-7	TGTGCCAGCAGTGAGTTTCTGGCTAGCGGGAGGCCCTACGAGCAGTACTTC	CASSEFLASGRPYEQYF
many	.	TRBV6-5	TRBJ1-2	TGTGCCAGCAGTTACTCCGCGGGGGGGAACTATGGCTACACCTTC	CASSYSAGGNYGYTF
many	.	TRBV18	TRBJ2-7	TGTGCCAGCTCACCGTTACGGGCTATATACGAGCAGTACTTC	CASSPLRAIYEQYF
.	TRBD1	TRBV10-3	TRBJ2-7	TGTGCCATCAGTGAGCCACCAGGGGGCAACGAGCAGTACTTC	CAISEPPGGNEQYF
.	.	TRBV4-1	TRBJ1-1	TGCGCCAGCAGCCAAGTTGGCATGCCTGGCGCTTTCTTT	CASSQVGMPGAFF
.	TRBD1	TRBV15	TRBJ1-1	TGTGCCACCAGCAGAGACAGGGGGTTGAACACTGAAGCTTTCTTT	CATSRDRGLNTEAFF
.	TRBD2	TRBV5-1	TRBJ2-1	TGCGCCAGCAGGGGTTCTAGCGGGATGGCGTCCTACAATGAGCAGTTCTTC	CASRGSSGMASYNEQFF
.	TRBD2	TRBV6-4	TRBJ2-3	TGTGCCAGCAGTGAGAGCGGGAGAACAGATACGCAGTATTTT	CASSESGRTDTQYF
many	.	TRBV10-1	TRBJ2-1	TGCGCCAGCAGTGAGTTGGCTGAGCAGTTCTTC	CASSELAEQFF
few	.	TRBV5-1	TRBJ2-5	TGCGCCAGCACACAGGACGTCCAAGAGACCCAGTACTTC	CASTQDVQETQYF
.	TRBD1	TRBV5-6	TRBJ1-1	TGTGCCAGCAGAGCGACAGGGGCTTTTGAAGCTTTCTTT	CASRATGAFEAFF
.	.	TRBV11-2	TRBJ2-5	TGTGCCAGCAGCTTGGGGACATATCCTAAAGAGACCCAGTACTTC	CASSLGTYPKETQYF
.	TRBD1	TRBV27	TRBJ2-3	TGTGCCAGCAGTTTAATGGGGACAGCTAGCACAGATACGCAGTATTTT	CASSLMGTASTDTQYF
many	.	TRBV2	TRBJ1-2	TGTGCCAGCAGTGGCCGTCTTGCGGGCTACACCTTC	CASSGRLAGYTF
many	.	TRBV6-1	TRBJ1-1	TGTGCCAGCAGGAGATCAGACAGCAACACTGAAGCTTTCTTT	CASRRSDSNTEAFF
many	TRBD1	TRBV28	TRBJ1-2	TGTGCCAGCAGTTCCCGACAGGGGGTTAACTATGGCTACACCTTC	CASSSRQGVNYGYTF
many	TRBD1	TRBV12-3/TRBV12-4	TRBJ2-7	TGTGCCAGCAGTCGTCGGACAGGGGTAAACGAGCAGTACTTC	CASSRRTGVNEQYF
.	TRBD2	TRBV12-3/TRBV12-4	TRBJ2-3	TGTGCCAGCAGTTTAGATGGGGGGGTCACAGATACGCAGTATTTT	CASSLDGGVTDTQYF
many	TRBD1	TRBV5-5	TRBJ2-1	TGTGCCAGCAGCAACGGACAGGGCTCCTACAATGAGCAGTTCTTC	CASSNGQGSYNEQFF
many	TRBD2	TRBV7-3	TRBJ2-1	TGTGCCAGCAGCTTAAGGGTACTAGCGGGGAGCTCCTACAATGAGCAGTTCTTC	CASSLRVLAGSSYNEQFF
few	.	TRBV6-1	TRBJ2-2	TGTGCCAGCACATCCGAGACAACAACAAACACCGGGGGGCTGTTTTTT	CASTSETTTNTGGLFF
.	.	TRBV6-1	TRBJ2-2	TGTGCCAGCAAGAAAGGAGCCACCGGGGAGCTGTTTTTT	CASKKGATGELFF
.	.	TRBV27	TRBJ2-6	TGTGCCAGCGCAGGGGGGGACGGCCCTTTTTCTGGGGCCAACGTCCTGACTTTC	CASAGGDGPFSGANVLTF